These T cell receptor beta chains were read from a single sample in a study of CD8 T cells in ankylosing spondylitis. Each CDR3 protein gets one entry after TCRdb re-called the 5' RACE reads with MiXCR. The table includes 220,000 or so distinct CDR3 sequences, about a sixth detected once. Sequencing was carried out using blood, either unsorted or a sorted T cell fraction (not recorded which). The receptors here all came from a male donor with ankylosing spondylitis. The CDR3 runs from the conserved cysteine through the conserved F or W. The D gene is left open where the match is weak. Expanded clones are given a class, and other clones once, few, many or no size at all.

abundance	v_gene	d_gene	j_gene	CDR3nt	CDR3aa
NA	TRBV7-8	TRBD1	TRBJ1-5	TGTGCCAGCAGCTTTGAAGCAGGGGGCATTCAGCCCCAGCATTTT	CASSFEAGGIQPQHF
few	TRBV6-2/TRBV6-3	NA	TRBJ2-1	TGTGCCAGCAGTCAAGTCGGTGAGCAGTTCTTC	CASSQVGEQFF
few	TRBV18	NA	TRBJ1-1	TGTGCCAGCTCAGCCTCTGGGGTCTTTAACACTGAAGCTTTCTTT	CASSASGVFNTEAFF
NA	TRBV9	NA	TRBJ1-2	TGTGCCAGCAGCGTACATAGGCTTTTTAACTATGGCTACACCTTC	CASSVHRLFNYGYTF
few	TRBV9	NA	TRBJ2-7	TGTGCCAGCAGCCCCGGGCCAGGGGCCTACGAGCAGTACTTC	CASSPGPGAYEQYF
few	TRBV7-6	NA	TRBJ2-2	TGTGCCAGCAGCCCCGGAGTAGGGCGGATAACCGGGGAGCTGTTTTTT	CASSPGVGRITGELFF
few	TRBV10-1	NA	TRBJ2-7	TGCGCCAGCAGTGATGGAGTATCCTACGAGCAGTACTTC	CASSDGVSYEQYF
NA	TRBV13	NA	TRBJ2-2	TGTGCCAGCAGGACGCACAGGGATTGGATCGGGGAGCTGTTTTTT	CASRTHRDWIGELFF
NA	TRBV28	TRBD2	TRBJ2-5	TGTGCCAGCAGTTTTGGGAGTTCGGGACTAGCGGGATGGGAAGAGACCCAGTACTTC	CASSFGSSGLAGWEETQYF
NA	TRBV7-3	TRBD1	TRBJ1-3	TGTGCCAGCAGCTTTTTCCCGTTTATGGGGACAGGAGGCTCTGGAAACACCATATATTTT	CASSFFPFMGTGGSGNTIYF
NA	TRBV5-5	TRBD2	TRBJ2-1	TGTGCCAGCAGCCCCTTTAGCGGGAGTGACCATGAGCAGTTCTTC	CASSPFSGSDHEQFF
few	TRBV27	TRBD1	TRBJ1-5	TGTGCCAGCAGTCCCTCGACAGGGGATCAGCCCCAGCATTTT	CASSPSTGDQPQHF
NA	TRBV4-1	NA	TRBJ1-4	TGCGCCAGCAGCCAATACAGTACAACTAATGAAAAACTGTTTTTT	CASSQYSTTNEKLFF
NA	TRBV6-1	TRBD1	TRBJ2-7	TGTGCCAGCAATCCTTTTCGGACAGGGTCCTACGAGCAGTACTTC	CASNPFRTGSYEQYF
NA	TRBV12-3/TRBV12-4	TRBD1	TRBJ2-2	TGTGCCAGCAGTTTAGGAGTATTGGTAGGGGGCGAGGGCACCGGGGAGCTGTTTTTT	CASSLGVLVGGEGTGELFF
NA	TRBV20-1	NA	TRBJ2-7	TGCAGTGCTACATCGGGGGGCGCGAAATTTGAGGGCTACGAGCAGTACTTC	CSATSGGAKFEGYEQYF
many	TRBV4-1	TRBD1	TRBJ2-7	TGCGCCAGCAGCCAAGGAACAGGGGGCCGTTCCTACGAGCAGTACTTC	CASSQGTGGRSYEQYF